This is a list of T cell receptor beta chains from one sample in a study of Ad26.COV2.S vaccination and SARS-CoV-2 variants. The repertoire was sequenced with immunoSEQ multiplex PCR; TCRdb's copy has only in-frame clones and lacks some. This table has around 450,000 clones, roughly 90% appearing once. Sequences were derived from peripheral blood, sampled in a trial of Ad26.COV2.S vaccine versus placebo. The receptors stem from a person between 18 and 65 years old who received the Ad26.COV2.S COVID-19 vaccine or a placebo. The CDR3 runs from the conserved cysteine through the conserved F or W. The D gene is left open where the match is weak. A clone size is listed for some rows: how often the clone was seen (once, few, many), or a class if it is expanded.

NA NA 14 TRBJ2-7 TRBV2 TGTGCCAGCAGGGCAGGGGCCGTCTCCTACGAGCAGTACTTC CASRAGAVSYEQYF
once NA 14 TRBJ1-4 TRBV4-3 TGCGCCAGCAGCCAGTCGTTAGGAGGAGAAAAACTGTTTTTT CASSQSLGGEKLFF
NA TRBD2 16 TRBJ2-7 TRBV19 TGTGCCAGTAGTCGCGGCGGAGAGCGGGAGGAAGGCGAGCAGTACTTC CASSRGGEREEGEQYF
NA TRBD2 15 TRBJ2-1 TRBV6-5 TGTGCCAGCAGTTACTGGACTAGCGAGTACAATGAGCAGTTCTTC CASSYWTSEYNEQFF
NA NA 16 TRBJ2-7 TRBV19 TGTGCCAGTAGTATAGATGAGGGATGGCCTTCCTACGAGCAGTACTTC CASSIDEGWPSYEQYF
NA TRBD1 14 TRBJ2-5 TRBV30 TGTGCCTGGAGAAGGACAGGGCAACAGGAGACCCAGTACTTC CAWRRTGQQETQYF
once TRBD2 17 TRBJ2-3 TRBV27 TGTGCCAGCAGCCTCGACCCACTAGCGGGAGGACGGGATACGCAGTATTTT CASSLDPLAGGRDTQYF
NA NA 13 TRBJ2-3 TRBV12-3/TRBV12-4 TGTGCCATCCAAACGGGGGGCGAAGATACGCAGTATTTT CAIQTGGEDTQYF
NA NA 12 TRBJ2-7 TRBV19 TGTGCCAGTAGCTCACAGGGCTCCGAGCAGTACTTC CASSSQGSEQYF
NA NA 14 TRBJ2-3 TRBV2 TGTGCCAGCAGTGAAGTTAGCGGAGGAGGGGCGCAGTATTTT CASSEVSGGGAQYF
NA TRBD1 15 TRBJ1-5 TRBV19 TGTGCCAGTAGTTGGACAGGGGTACTCAATCAGCCCCAGCATTTT CASSWTGVLNQPQHF
NA NA 12 TRBJ2-1 TRBV12-3/TRBV12-4 TGTGCCAGCAGAAGATTAGTAGGTGAGCAGTTCTTC CASRRLVGEQFF
NA TRBD1 15 TRBJ1-5 TRBV6-2/TRBV6-3 TGTGCCAGCAGCCTGACAGGGAAGAGCAATCAGCCCCAGCATTTT CASSLTGKSNQPQHF
once NA 15 TRBJ2-7 TRBV20-1 TGCAGTGCTAGTGGGGGGGACAGACCTTCCTACGAGCAGTACTTC CSASGGDRPSYEQYF
NA NA 15 TRBJ2-2 TRBV11-3 TGTGCCAGCAGCTCCGTCGGGGGGAACACCGGGGAGCTGTTTTTT CASSSVGGNTGELFF
NA TRBD2 15 TRBJ2-7 TRBV7-6 TGTGCCAGCAGCTTAGGGCTAGCGGGGGGATACGAGCAGTACTTC CASSLGLAGGYEQYF
NA NA 14 TRBJ2-5 TRBV6-5 TGTGCCAGCAGTTACTCGAGGTATTTGGAGACCCAGTACTTC CASSYSRYLETQYF
NA NA 11 TRBJ1-5 TRBV6-1 TGTGCCAGCAGTGACGGTCAGCCCCAGCATTTT CASSDGQPQHF
NA TRBD1 14 TRBJ2-2 TRBV24-1 TGTGCCACCAGAGGACAGGGGGCGGCCGGGGAGCTGTTTTTT CATRGQGAAGELFF
NA NA 13 TRBJ2-7 TRBV30 TGTGCCTGGACGAGACAGAGGGACTACGAGCAGTACTTC CAWTRQRDYEQYF
NA NA 15 TRBJ1-5 TRBV5-6 TGTGCCAGCAGCTTGTTACAGAACCTCAATCAGCCCCAGCATTTT CASSLLQNLNQPQHF
NA TRBD2 12 TRBJ2-3 TRBV29-1 TGCAGCGTCGGACTAGACTCAGATACGCAGTATTTT CSVGLDSDTQYF